The 20 T cell receptor beta chains below all came from one sample that was sequenced in a study of blood T cell repertoires in COVID-19. Data came from immunoSEQ multiplex PCR; TCRdb stores just in-frame clones and leaves some out. Of roughly 80,000 clones detected, roughly 91% appear once; the ten largest clones hold roughly 2%. Sequenced: peripheral blood. The origin of the receptors is a woman between 50 and 59 years old in a cohort sampled during active COVID-19.

This clone appeared a single time. The chain has TRBV7-8 and TRBJ2-7; D possibly corresponds to TRBD2 (5 bases). V was trimmed by 2 bases and J by 3 bases, leaving 17 bases between them. This CDR3 is 16 amino acids long. Looked up from germline, CDR1 is SGHVS and CDR2 is FQNEAQ. For the CDR3, the DNA is TGTGCCAGCAGCTTAACGGGCGGCGGGCGAGGCTACGAGCAGTACTTC. Protein product: CASSLTGGGRGYEQYF. Using reference TRBV7-8 and TRBJ2-7 for the parts outside the CDR3, the full variable domain is GAGVSQSPRYKVAKRGQDVALRCDPISGHVSLFWYQQALGQGPEFLTYFQNEAQLDKSGLPSDRFFAERPEGSVSTLKIQRTQQEDSAVYLCASSLTGGGRGYEQYFGPGTRLTVT.

This clone was recorded only once. V usage is TRBV5-1 and J usage is TRBJ1-2, with a weak D call TRBD1 (6 bases). The germline CDR1 and CDR2 sequences are SGHRS and YFSETQ. V was pared by 5 bases and J by 3 bases, with 20 bases between. This CDR3 is 16 amino acids long. The CDR3, as DNA: TGCGCCAGCAGACGGGTGCAGGGGCCCGCTGACTATGGCTACACCTTC. Its translation: CASRRVQGPADYGYTF.

This clone showed up just once. V is TRBV2 and J is TRBJ1-3, with D perhaps TRBD1 (5 bases). V was trimmed by 6 bases and J by 4 bases, leaving 13 bases between them. Germline V lookup: CDR1 SNHLY, CDR2 FYNNEI. This CDR3 is built from 14 residues. The CDR3 nucleotides are TGTGCCAGCAGCGAGGAGGGGAGGGGAAACACCATATATTTT. Its translation is CASSEEGRGNTIYF.

Comments on this clone: The junction shows a germline mismatch at one end, possibly a read error. The chain has TRBV7-7 and TRBJ2-2; 9 bases are shared with TRBD2. CDR1 SSHAT and CDR2 FNYEAQ come from the germline V gene (reference sequence). The length of the CDR3 is 16 residues. The chain's CDR3 is CASSSGLASNTGELFF. The CDR3, as DNA: TGTGCTAGCAGCAGTGGACTAGCGTCGAACACCGGGGAGCTGTTTTTT.

This clone was seen a few times. The V and J genes are TRBV6-1 and TRBJ1-5; D ambiguous. Germline V CDR1 and CDR2: MNHNS, SASEGT. V lost 1 base and J lost 10, with 11 bases in between. The CDR3 totals 13 residues. This chain's CDR3 is CASSEGDAGPQHF. For the CDR3, the DNA is TGTGCCAGCAGTGAAGGGGATGCGGGTCCCCAGCATTTT.

This chain joins TRBV6-6 and TRBJ2-5; possibly TRBD2 for D (6 bases). The V and J ends lost 6 bases and 7 bases respectively, with 18 bases between them. The CDR3 loop spans 14 amino acids. In germline, CDR1 is MNHNY, CDR2 SVGAGI (reference sequence). CDR3 in DNA: TGTGCCAGCAGGGAACAACCGGGACTCGGGACCCAGTACTTC. This translates into CASREQPGLGTQYF.

The chain is built from TRBV28 and TRBJ1-1, with TRBD1 as a possible D gene (6 bases). This CDR3 spans 16 amino acids. Germline values: CDR1 MDHEN, CDR2 SYDVKM. The germline V and J ends were trimmed by 6 bases and 3 bases, with 20 bases remaining between them. CDR3 sequence: CASRTRGWVEDTEAFF. The CDR3 nucleotides are TGTGCCAGCAGAACCAGGGGATGGGTTGAGGACACTGAAGCTTTCTTT.

The chain joins TRBV30 to TRBJ2-5, with a weak D call TRBD1 (6 bases). The V end was cut by 3 bases, the J end by 0 bases, with 11 bases between. The CDR3 has 14 amino acids. From germline, CDR1 is GTSNPN and CDR2 SVGIG (reference sequence). This CDR3 is CAWSGQMYQETQYF. The CDR3 region has the DNA TGTGCCTGGAGCGGACAGATGTACCAAGAGACCCAGTACTTC.

The chain has TRBV2 and TRBJ1-2; 8 bases fit TRBD1. CDR3 length equals 16 residues. Germline V gene data show CDR1 as SNHLY and CDR2 as FYNNEI. The J segment lost 6 bases and the V segment lost 3 bases, leaving 12 bases of the junction unmatched. The CDR3 reads CASSEGRTGSMDGYTF. The CDR3 nucleotides read TGTGCCAGCAGTGAGGGAAGGACAGGGTCAATGGATGGCTACACCTTC.

The chain joins TRBV12-3 or TRBV12-4 to TRBJ2-1; D not resolved. This CDR3 has 12 residues. Trimming removed 5 bases at V and 6 bases at J, with 8 bases between. The CDR3 region is CASSPQVNEQFF. In DNA form, the CDR3 reads TGTGCCAGCAGTCCACAAGTCAATGAGCAGTTCTTC.

The J gene is TRBJ2-1, the V gene TRBV9; 7 bases map to TRBD1. J was trimmed by 0 bases and V by 4 bases; bases with no gene match: 4. This CDR3 contains 15 residues. The germline V gene encodes CDR1 SGDLS and CDR2 YYNGEE. In nucleotides, the CDR3 is TGTGCCAGCAGCCCGGGGACAGTCTCCTACAATGAGCAGTTCTTC. Amino acids: CASSPGTVSYNEQFF.

This rearrangement joins TRBV10-2 to TRBJ2-3, with 10 bases matching TRBD2. CDR1 is WSHSY, CDR2 SAAADI, per germline. J was trimmed by 4 bases and V by 6 bases; bases with no gene match: 4. The CDR3 has 14 amino acids. The CDR3 sequence: CASSASGSPDTQYF. The CDR3 DNA is TGCGCCAGCAGCGCTAGCGGGAGCCCAGATACGCAGTATTTT.

The chain has TRBV11-3 and TRBJ2-7, with D maybe TRBD1 (6 bases). CDR3 length: 14 residues. Germline CDR1 SGHNT, CDR2 YENEEA. The V and J ends lost 8 bases and 0 bases respectively, with 14 bases between them. This CDR3 reads CASGALGASYEQYF. The CDR3 DNA reads TGTGCCAGCGGTGCGTTGGGGGCCTCCTACGAGCAGTACTTC.

The chain links TRBV2 to TRBJ1-1; no clear D gene. This CDR3 comprises 14 residues. In germline, CDR1 is SNHLY, CDR2 FYNNEI. V lost 2 bases and J 8 bases, leaving 15 bases between the germline ends. CDR3 nucleotide sequence: TGTGCCAGCAGTGAACGCGTTTTACAGCCCGAAGCTTTCTTT. Its translation is CASSERVLQPEAFF.

The genes are TRBV12-3 or TRBV12-4 and TRBJ1-3; D remains unclear. This CDR3 is built from 13 residues. The germline V and J ends were trimmed by 6 bases and 4 bases, with 10 bases remaining between them. CDR3 residues: CASSRVRGNTIYF. The CDR3 DNA follows: TGTGCCAGCAGCCGTGTTAGAGGAAACACCATATATTTT.

This chain uses TRBV25-1 with TRBJ2-3; weak D call: TRBD1 (6 bases). Germline CDR1 reads MGHDK; CDR2 reads SYGVNS. This CDR3 comprises 16 residues. V was trimmed by 2 bases and J by 6 bases, leaving 18 bases between them. This chain's CDR3 is CASSEVLSGVLDTQYF. CDR3 DNA: TGTGCCAGCAGTGAAGTCTTGTCAGGGGTGTTGGATACGCAGTATTTT.

The rearrangement joins TRBV5-4 to TRBJ2-5; the D gene is possibly TRBD1 (6 bases). Trimming took 3 bases from V and 2 from J, leaving 11 bases between them. There are 14 residues in the CDR3. CDR1 is SGHNT, CDR2 YYREEE, per germline (reference sequence). CDR3 DNA sequence: TGTGCCAGCAGCTCGGGACAACCTCAAGAGACCCAGTACTTC. This sequence encodes CASSSGQPQETQYF.

The chain employs TRBV5-5 and TRBJ2-1, with unresolved D. Between the trimmed V and J ends, which lost 0 bases and 0 bases, there was a span of 7 bases. Germline-derived CDR1 and CDR2 are SGHKS and YYEKEE (reference sequence). This CDR3 region has 15 residues. CDR3 in DNA: TGTGCCAGCAGCTTGGATAGCAACTCCTACAATGAGCAGTTCTTC. Translation gives CASSLDSNSYNEQFF.

The V and J genes are TRBV6-2 or TRBV6-3 and TRBJ2-5; 11 bases are shared with TRBD2. There are 15 residues in the CDR3. V lost 6 bases and J lost 4; bases outside the gene matches: 7. CDR1 MNHEY and CDR2 SVGEGT come from the germline V gene. CDR3 bases: TGTGCCAGCAGCCCACGACTAGCGGGGCGAGAGACCCAGTACTTC. Translated, it gives CASSPRLAGRETQYF.

V is TRBV3-1 (or the pseudogene TRBV3-2) and J is TRBJ2-7, with 9 positions matching TRBD2. V shed 1 base, J shed 6 bases, and the junction held 7 bases outside the gene matches. Germline CDR1 and CDR2: LGHDT and YNNKEL (reference sequence). CDR3 length: 15 amino acids. The CDR3 sequence is CASSQVRLAGFEQYF. The DNA of the CDR3 is TGTGCCAGCAGCCAAGTCCGCCTAGCGGGATTCGAGCAGTACTTC.